Following are 22 T cell receptor beta chains from one sample sequenced in a study of blood T cell repertoires in COVID-19. The data were produced by immunoSEQ multiplex PCR, yet TCRdb's version contains in-frame clones alone and is incomplete. The sample has 150,000 to 200,000 clones; roughly four fifths are singletons. Material for sequencing was peripheral blood. The receptors come from a woman aged 80 or older with COVID-19, enrolled during active disease.

V usage is TRBV4-1 and J usage is TRBJ2-3; 10 bases agree with TRBD2. The CDR3 consists of 15 residues. V shed 1 base, J shed 6 bases, and the junction held 4 bases outside the gene matches. Germline CDR1 is MGHRA and CDR2 is YSYEKL. CDR3 amino acids: CASSQGERGGDTQYF. The CDR3 DNA reads as TGCGCCAGCAGCCAAGGGGAGCGGGGGGGTGATACGCAGTATTTT.

The chain's CDR3 is CASSKGFRQVNQPQHF. The CDR3 DNA reads TGTGCCAGCAGCAAAGGATTTCGACAGGTAAATCAGCCCCAGCATTTT. The V gene is TRBV21-1, the J gene TRBJ1-5; TRBD1, the D gene given by the table, was not confirmed from the DNA. TRBV21-1 counts as a pseudogene. The length of the CDR3 is 16 residues.

This clone came up a few times. This chain links TRBV12-3 or TRBV12-4 with TRBJ1-1; TRBD1 is a possible D gene (5 bases). This CDR3 spans 11 amino acids. V gave up 3 bases and J gave up 10 bases, with 9 bases separating them. The chain's CDR3 is CASSLGLSAFF. Written as DNA, the CDR3 is TGTGCCAGCAGTTTGGGGCTCTCAGCTTTCTTT.

The chain recombines TRBV19 with TRBJ2-5; TRBD1 might be the D (6 bases). This CDR3 region has 16 residues. V was cut by 6 bases and J by 5 bases, with 22 bases left in between. Germline V lookup: CDR1 LNHDA, CDR2 SQIVND (reference sequence). The CDR3 DNA sequence: TGTGCCAGTAGAAACCCGGGCAGGGGTGGTTCGGAGACCCAGTACTTC. It encodes CASRNPGRGGSETQYF.

This chain joins TRBV4-1 and TRBJ2-3; the D gene is possibly TRBD1 (5 bases). The V gene lost 0 bases and the J gene lost 0 bases, with 10 bases spanning the gap. Per germline, CDR1 MGHRA and CDR2 YSYEKL. This CDR3 is built from 16 residues. The DNA of the CDR3 is TGCGCCAGCAGCCAAGACAACAGGCCTAGCACAGATACGCAGTATTTT. This codes for CASSQDNRPSTDTQYF.

This chain links TRBV30 with TRBJ1-3; D is unresolved. The CDR3 runs 13 residues. Trimming took off 5 bases at V and 0 bases at J, with 8 bases between the two ends. CDR1 and CDR2 from the germline V gene are GTSNPN and SVGIG (reference sequence). The CDR3 is CAWGSYSGNTIYF. As DNA, the CDR3 is TGTGCCTGGGGGTCCTACTCTGGAAACACCATATATTTT.

The sample holds a few counts of this clone. The rearrangement joins TRBV3-1 (or the pseudogene TRBV3-2) to TRBJ1-1; D is possibly TRBD1 (6 bases). Trimming left V 3 bases short and J 11 bases short, with 16 bases between. The germline V gene encodes CDR1 LGHDT and CDR2 YNNKEL (reference sequence). The CDR3 is made up of 13 amino acids. CDR3 DNA sequence: TGTGCCAGCAGCCACGCTGACAGGCTCGAGGCTTTCTTT. Protein: CASSHADRLEAFF.

The rearrangement uses TRBV28 and TRBJ2-2, with 8 positions matching TRBD1. V lost 0 bases and J lost 7; bases outside the gene matches: 4. This CDR3 has 15 amino acids. Germline V gene sequence: CDR1 MDHEN, CDR2 SYDVKM. This chain's CDR3 is CASSLWAGGVGELFF. The CDR3 DNA reads as TGTGCCAGCAGTTTATGGGCAGGGGGCGTCGGGGAGCTGTTTTTT.

This rearrangement joins TRBV6-5 to TRBJ2-5; weak D call: TRBD2 (5 bases). Trimming removed 4 bases at V and 1 base at J, with 16 bases between. Per germline, CDR1 MNHEY and CDR2 SVGAGI. The CDR3 is 16 residues long. For the CDR3, the DNA is TGTGCCAGCAGTTTCGCTTGGAGAGGGTCCCAAGAGACCCAGTACTTC. Translating gives CASSFAWRGSQETQYF.

J is TRBJ2-5 and V is TRBV5-1; 11 bases are a match to TRBD2. The germline CDR1 and CDR2 sequences are SGHRS and YFSETQ. This CDR3 has 15 amino acids. The V segment lost 2 bases and the J segment 3 bases; nucleotides outside the gene matches: 3. The chain's CDR3 is CASSFEGLAEETQYF. As DNA, the CDR3 is TGCGCCAGCAGCTTCGAGGGACTAGCGGAAGAGACCCAGTACTTC.

This clone was seen a single time. The gene calls are TRBV18 and TRBJ2-1, with unresolved D. This CDR3 is 15 amino acids long. V lost 1 base, J lost 3 bases, and 10 bases lay in between. Germline V gene sequence: CDR1 KGHSH, CDR2 LQKENI. The CDR3 region is CASSPLEVSYNEQFF. CDR3 in DNA: TGTGCCAGCTCACCACTAGAAGTTAGCTACAATGAGCAGTTCTTC.

The rearrangement uses TRBV19 and TRBJ2-7; TRBD1 matches at 9 bases. The CDR3 loop spans 16 amino acids. With 4 bases clipped from V and 2 bases from J, the junction kept 9 bases outside the gene matches. Germline CDR1 and CDR2: LNHDA and SQIVND (reference sequence). CDR3 coding DNA: TGTGCCAGTAGTACCTACCTGACAGGGGGAGCCTACGAGCAGTACTTC. Protein sequence: CASSTYLTGGAYEQYF.

The chain couples TRBV6-6 to TRBJ2-1, with a weak D call TRBD2 (5 bases). Trimming stripped 7 bases from V and 0 bases from J, with 13 bases between. The CDR3 loop spans 15 amino acids. Looked up from germline, CDR1 is MNHNY and CDR2 is SVGAGI (reference sequence). CDR3 sequence (DNA): TGTGCCAGCAAGTCGTGGGAGAGCTCCTACAATGAGCAGTTCTTC. It encodes CASKSWESSYNEQFF.

This clone was seen more than once but under ten times. The CDR3 region is CASRGGDRGVGNTIYF. The CDR3 DNA reads as TGTGCCAGCAGGGGGGGAGACAGGGGAGTCGGAAACACCATATATTTT. V is TRBV3-1 (or the pseudogene TRBV3-2) and J is TRBJ1-3; TRBD1 matches at 8 bases. Per germline, CDR1 LGHDT and CDR2 YNNKEL (reference sequence). With 6 bases clipped from V and 4 bases from J, the junction kept 11 bases outside the gene matches. CDR3 size: 16 residues.

In its sample, this clone was seen once. The chain combines TRBV6-5 with TRBJ2-3; possibly TRBD2 for D (6 bases). Trimming cost V 10 bases and J 2 bases, with 19 bases left between them. CDR1 and CDR2 from the germline V gene are MNHEY and SVGAGI. CDR3 length equals 15 residues. CDR3: CATSQASGYTDTQYF. In DNA, the CDR3 is TGTGCCACCAGCCAGGCCAGCGGGTACACAGATACGCAGTATTTT.

The V and J genes are TRBV5-4 and TRBJ1-2; 7 nucleotides align to TRBD1. The germline V gene encodes CDR1 SGHNT and CDR2 YYREEE (reference sequence). Trimming took 4 bases from V and 8 from J; bases not matched to a gene: 8. This CDR3 has 13 amino acids. CDR3 DNA: TGTGCCAGCAGCCCCCTAGGGGGCCGGGGCTACACCTTC. Protein sequence: CASSPLGGRGYTF.

The chain recombines TRBV5-1 with TRBJ2-1, with TRBD2 matching 8 bases. Germline assignment: CDR1 SGHRS and CDR2 YFSETQ. V trimming: 0 bases; J trimming: 3 bases; junction bases outside the gene matches: 2. The CDR3 length is 15 residues. The CDR3 DNA reads as TGCGCCAGCAGCTTGGCGGGAGGGGACTACAATGAGCAGTTCTTC. Protein product: CASSLAGGDYNEQFF.

CDR3 sequence reads: CASSLSTTTDTQYF. The CDR3 DNA sequence: TGTGCCAGCAGCCTTAGCACAACCACAGATACGCAGTATTTT. V is TRBV3-1 (or the pseudogene TRBV3-2) and J is TRBJ2-3; D unclear. This CDR3 spans 14 amino acids. V lost 4 bases and J 2 bases, leaving 10 bases between the germline ends. The germline V gene has CDR1 LGHDT and CDR2 YNNKEL (reference sequence).

This sequence joins TRBV18 and TRBJ1-1; D ambiguous. With 3 bases removed from V and 3 bases from J, the gap between germline ends came to 17 bases. CDR1 is KGHSH and CDR2 is LQKENI in the germline V gene. CDR3 length: 16 amino acids. The CDR3 region is CASSPRPFTLDTEAFF. The CDR3, as DNA: TGTGCCAGCTCACCGAGACCGTTTACACTAGACACTGAAGCTTTCTTT.

The rearrangement links TRBV5-1 to TRBJ2-1, with D possibly matching TRBD2 (6 bases). V gave up 3 bases and J gave up 7 bases, with 26 bases separating them. Germline lookup yields CDR1 SGHRS and CDR2 YFSETQ. This CDR3 region has 18 residues. CDR3 bases: TGCGCCAGCAGCTGGGGCACAGCCGGGAGAGGGCGGGGAAATGAGCAGTTCTTC. It is translated as CASSWGTAGRGRGNEQFF.

The V gene is TRBV29-1, the J gene TRBJ2-5; 8 bases are a match to TRBD2. The CDR3 is 13 amino acids. V was pared by 4 bases and J by 4 bases, with 5 bases of the junction left unmatched. Germline loops: CDR1 SQVTM, CDR2 ANQGSEA. The CDR3 region is CSVVGGTRETQYF. As DNA, the CDR3 is TGCAGCGTTGTAGGCGGGACTAGAGAGACCCAGTACTTC.

This rearrangement joins TRBV5-5 to TRBJ2-1; TRBD2 aligns across 13 bases. V lost 4 bases to trimming and J lost 0 bases; unmatched junction nucleotides: 13. This CDR3 is 20 amino acids long. Germline lookup yields CDR1 SGHKS and CDR2 YYEKEE (reference sequence). DNA of the CDR3: TGTGCCAGCAGCCGAACTCGGACTAGCGGGAGAGGGGGCTCCTACAATGAGCAGTTCTTC. Its translation: CASSRTRTSGRGGSYNEQFF.